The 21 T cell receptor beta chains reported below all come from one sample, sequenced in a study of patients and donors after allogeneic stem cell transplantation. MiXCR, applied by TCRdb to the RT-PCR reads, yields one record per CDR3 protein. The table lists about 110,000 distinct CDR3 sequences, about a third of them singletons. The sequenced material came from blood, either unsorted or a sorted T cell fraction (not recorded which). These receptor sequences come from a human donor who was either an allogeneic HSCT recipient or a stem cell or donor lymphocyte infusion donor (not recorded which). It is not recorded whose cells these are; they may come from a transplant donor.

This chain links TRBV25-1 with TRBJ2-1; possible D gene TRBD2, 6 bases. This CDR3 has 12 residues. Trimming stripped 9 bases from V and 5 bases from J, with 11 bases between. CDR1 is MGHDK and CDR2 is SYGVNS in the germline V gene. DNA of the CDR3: TGTGCCAGGTCGCTAGCGAACAATGAGCAGTTCTTC. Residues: CARSLANNEQFF.

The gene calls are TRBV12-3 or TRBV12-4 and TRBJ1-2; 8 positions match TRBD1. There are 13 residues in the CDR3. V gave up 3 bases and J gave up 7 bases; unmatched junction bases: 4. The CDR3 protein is CASSLGRGPGYTF. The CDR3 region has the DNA TGTGCCAGCAGTTTGGGCAGGGGGCCTGGCTACACCTTC.

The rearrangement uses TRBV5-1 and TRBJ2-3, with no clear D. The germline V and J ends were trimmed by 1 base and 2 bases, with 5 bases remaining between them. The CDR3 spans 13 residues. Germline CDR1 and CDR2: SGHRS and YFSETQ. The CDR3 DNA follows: TGCGCCAGCAGCTTGTTATTCACAGATACGCAGTATTTT. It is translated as CASSLLFTDTQYF.

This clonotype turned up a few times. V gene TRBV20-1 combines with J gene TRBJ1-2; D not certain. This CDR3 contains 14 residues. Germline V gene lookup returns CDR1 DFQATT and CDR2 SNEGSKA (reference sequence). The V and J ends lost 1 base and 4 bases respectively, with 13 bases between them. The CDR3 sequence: CSARGAGGGYGYTF. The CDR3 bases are TGCAGTGCTAGAGGGGCAGGCGGAGGCTATGGCTACACCTTC.

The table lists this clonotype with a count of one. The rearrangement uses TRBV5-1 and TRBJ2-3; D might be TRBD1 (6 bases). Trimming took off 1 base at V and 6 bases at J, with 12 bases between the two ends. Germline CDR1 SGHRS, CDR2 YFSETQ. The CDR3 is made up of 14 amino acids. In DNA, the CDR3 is TGCGCCAGCAGCTTGCCCAGGGGTGGGGATACGCAGTATTTT. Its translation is CASSLPRGGDTQYF.

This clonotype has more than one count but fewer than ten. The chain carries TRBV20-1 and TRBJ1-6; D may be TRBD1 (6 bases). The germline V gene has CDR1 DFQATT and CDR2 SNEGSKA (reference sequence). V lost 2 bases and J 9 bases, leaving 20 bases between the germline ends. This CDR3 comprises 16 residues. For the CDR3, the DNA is TGCAGTGCTAGACGGGGGTCAGGGGATTTTTTTTCACCCCTCCACTTT. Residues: CSARRGSGDFFSPLHF.

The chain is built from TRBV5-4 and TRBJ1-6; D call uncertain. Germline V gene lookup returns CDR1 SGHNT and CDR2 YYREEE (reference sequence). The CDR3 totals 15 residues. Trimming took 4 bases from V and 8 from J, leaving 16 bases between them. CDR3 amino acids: CASSRTGKMDSPLHF. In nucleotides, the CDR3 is TGTGCCAGCAGCCGGACCGGGAAAATGGATTCACCCCTCCACTTT. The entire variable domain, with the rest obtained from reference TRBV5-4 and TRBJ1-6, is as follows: ETGVTQSPTHLIKTRGQQVTLRCSSQSGHNTVSWYQQALGQGPQFIFQYYREEENGRGNFPPRFSGLQFPNYSSELNVNALELDDSALYLCASSRTGKMDSPLHFGNGTRLTVT.

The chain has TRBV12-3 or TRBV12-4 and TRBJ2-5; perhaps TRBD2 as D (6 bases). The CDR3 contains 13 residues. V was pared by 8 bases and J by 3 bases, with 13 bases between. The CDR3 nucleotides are TGTGCCAGCCGCTTTTCGGGAGAAGAGACCCAGTACTTC. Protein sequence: CASRFSGEETQYF.

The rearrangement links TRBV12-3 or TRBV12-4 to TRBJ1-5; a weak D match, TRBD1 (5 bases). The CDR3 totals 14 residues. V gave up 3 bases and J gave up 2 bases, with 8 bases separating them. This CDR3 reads CASSFGRGNQPQHF. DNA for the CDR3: TGTGCCAGCAGTTTCGGCAGGGGCAATCAGCCCCAGCATTTT.

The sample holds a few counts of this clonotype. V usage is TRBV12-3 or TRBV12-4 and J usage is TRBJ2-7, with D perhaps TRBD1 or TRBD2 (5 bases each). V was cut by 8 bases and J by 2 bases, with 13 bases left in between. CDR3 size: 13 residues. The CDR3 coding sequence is TGTGCCAGCGCCACGGGGCAGACCTACGAGCAGTACTTC. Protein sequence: CASATGQTYEQYF.

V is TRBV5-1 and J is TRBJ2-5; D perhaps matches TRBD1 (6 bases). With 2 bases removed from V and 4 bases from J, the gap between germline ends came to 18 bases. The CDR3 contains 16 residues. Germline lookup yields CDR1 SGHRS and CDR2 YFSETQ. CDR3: CASSLYPRGGLETQYF. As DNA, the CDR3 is TGCGCCAGCAGCTTATACCCCAGAGGGGGATTAGAGACCCAGTACTTC. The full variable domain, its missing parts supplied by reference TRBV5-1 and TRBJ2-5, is KAGVTQTPRYLIKTRGQQVTLSCSPISGHRSVSWYQQTPGQGLQFLFEYFSETQRNKGNFPGRFSGRQFSNSRSEMNVSTLELGDSALYLCASSLYPRGGLETQYFGPGTRLLVL.

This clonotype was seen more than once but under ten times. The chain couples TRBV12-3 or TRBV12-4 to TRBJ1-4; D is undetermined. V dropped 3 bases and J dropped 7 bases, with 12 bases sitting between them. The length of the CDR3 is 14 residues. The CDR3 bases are TGTGCCAGCAGTTTTCGAGGGTCCGGTGAAAAACTGTTTTTT. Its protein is CASSFRGSGEKLFF.

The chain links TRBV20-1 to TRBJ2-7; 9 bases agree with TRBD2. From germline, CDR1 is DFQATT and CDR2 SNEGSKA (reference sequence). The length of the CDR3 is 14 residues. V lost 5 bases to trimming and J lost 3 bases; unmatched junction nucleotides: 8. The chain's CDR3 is CSAQILAGSYEQYF. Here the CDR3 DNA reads TGCAGTGCTCAGATACTAGCGGGCAGCTACGAGCAGTACTTC.

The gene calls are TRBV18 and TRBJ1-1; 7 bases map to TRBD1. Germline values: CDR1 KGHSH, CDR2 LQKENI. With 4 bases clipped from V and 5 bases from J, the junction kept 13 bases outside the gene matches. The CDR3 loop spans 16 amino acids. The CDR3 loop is CASSLLGAGGLTEAFF. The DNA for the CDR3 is TGTGCCAGCTCACTCCTCGGCGCAGGGGGATTGACTGAAGCTTTCTTT.

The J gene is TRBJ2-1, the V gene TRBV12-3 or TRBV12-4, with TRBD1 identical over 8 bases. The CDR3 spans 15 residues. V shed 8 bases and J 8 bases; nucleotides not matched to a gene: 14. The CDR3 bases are TGTGCCAGCTCTCACATGGGACAGGTTGTCTATGAGCAGTTCTTC. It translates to CASSHMGQVVYEQFF.

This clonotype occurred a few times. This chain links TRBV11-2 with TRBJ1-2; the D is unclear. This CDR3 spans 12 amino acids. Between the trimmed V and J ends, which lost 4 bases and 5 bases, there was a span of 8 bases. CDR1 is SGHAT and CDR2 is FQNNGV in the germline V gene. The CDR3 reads CASSWEFYGYTF. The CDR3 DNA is TGTGCCAGCAGCTGGGAATTTTATGGCTACACCTTC.

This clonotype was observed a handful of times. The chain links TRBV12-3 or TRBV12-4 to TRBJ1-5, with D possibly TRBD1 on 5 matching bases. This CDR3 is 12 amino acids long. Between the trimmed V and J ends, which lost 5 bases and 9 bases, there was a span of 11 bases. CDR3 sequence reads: CASSGHSGPQHF. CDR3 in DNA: TGTGCCAGCAGTGGACACTCAGGGCCCCAGCATTTT.

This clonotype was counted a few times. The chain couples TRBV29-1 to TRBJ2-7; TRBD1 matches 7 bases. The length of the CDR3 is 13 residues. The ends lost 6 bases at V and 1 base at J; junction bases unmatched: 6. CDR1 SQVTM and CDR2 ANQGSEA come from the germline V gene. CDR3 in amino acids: CSVAPGQSYEQYF. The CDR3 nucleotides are TGCAGCGTCGCCCCGGGACAGTCCTACGAGCAGTACTTC.

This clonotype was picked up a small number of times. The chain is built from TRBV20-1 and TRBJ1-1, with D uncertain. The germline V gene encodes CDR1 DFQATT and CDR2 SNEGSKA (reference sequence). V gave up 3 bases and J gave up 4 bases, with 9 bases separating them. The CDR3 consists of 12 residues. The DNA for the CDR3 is TGCAGTGCTAGCCGAGTGAGCACTGAAGCTTTCTTT. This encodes CSASRVSTEAFF.

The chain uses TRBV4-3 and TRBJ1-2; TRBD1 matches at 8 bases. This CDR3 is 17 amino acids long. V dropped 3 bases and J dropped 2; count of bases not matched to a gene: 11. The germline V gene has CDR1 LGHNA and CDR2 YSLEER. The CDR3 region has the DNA TGCGCCAGCAGCCACGAATGGGAAAGACAGGGGAACTATGGCTACACCTTC. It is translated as CASSHEWERQGNYGYTF.

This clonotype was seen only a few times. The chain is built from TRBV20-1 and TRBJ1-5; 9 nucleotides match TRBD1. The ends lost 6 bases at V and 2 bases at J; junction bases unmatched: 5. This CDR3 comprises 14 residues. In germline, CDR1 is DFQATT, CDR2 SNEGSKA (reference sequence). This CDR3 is CSAARTGGNQPQHF. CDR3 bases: TGCAGTGCAGCTAGGACAGGGGGCAATCAGCCCCAGCATTTT.